The present TCR beta chain was sequenced within a study of regulatory T cells in long-lasting Graves disease. The CDR3 runs to 16 residues. Per the germline V gene, CDR1 is SNHLY and CDR2 is FYNNEI. V trimming: 6 bases; J trimming: 2 bases; junction bases outside the gene matches: 12. TCR beta libraries were built with iRepertoire HTBI primers and Arm-PCR of CDR3 regions. TCRdb used MiXCR to reprocess the multiplex PCR reads, holding one entry per CDR3 protein. The table has 530,000 or so distinct CDR3 sequences, roughly 12% seen once; the top ten hold 8% to 10%. Time point specified: newly diagnosed GD, antithyroid drugs for less than 3 months. PBMC-extracted RNA yielded the TCR library. Another study also made use of these data, one on T cells in Graves' hyperthyroidism and ophthalmopathy. Per that paper: The HTBI primer set drove a first-round RT-PCR of the TCR CDR3.

The source was peripheral blood mononuclear cells (PBMCs), collected at new diagnosis, from a patient treated with antithyroid drugs. The sequence was obtained from a man aged 25 to 45 with Graves disease. The chain carries TRBV2 and TRBJ2-7; TRBD1 aligns across 8 bases. The CDR3 spells CASRLTGAGRTYEQYF. CDR3 nucleotide sequence: TGTGCCAGCAGGTTGACAGGGGCGGGCCGAACCTACGAGCAGTACTTC.